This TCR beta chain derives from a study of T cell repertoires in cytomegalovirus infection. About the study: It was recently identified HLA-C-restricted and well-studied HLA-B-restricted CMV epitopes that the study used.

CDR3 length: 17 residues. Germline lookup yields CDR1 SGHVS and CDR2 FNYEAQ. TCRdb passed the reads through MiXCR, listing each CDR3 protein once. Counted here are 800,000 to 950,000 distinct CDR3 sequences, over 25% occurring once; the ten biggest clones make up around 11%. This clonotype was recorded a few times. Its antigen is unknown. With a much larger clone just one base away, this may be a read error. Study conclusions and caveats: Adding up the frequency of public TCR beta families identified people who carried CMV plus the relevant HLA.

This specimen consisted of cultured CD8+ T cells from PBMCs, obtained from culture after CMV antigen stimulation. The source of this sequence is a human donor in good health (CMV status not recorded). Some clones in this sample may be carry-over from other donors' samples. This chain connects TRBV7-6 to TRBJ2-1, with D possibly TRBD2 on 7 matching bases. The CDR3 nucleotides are TGTGTCAGCAGCTTAGAGGGGGGTAGGAGCGGGGAAAGTGAGCAGTTCTTC. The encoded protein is CVSSLEGGRSGESEQFF.